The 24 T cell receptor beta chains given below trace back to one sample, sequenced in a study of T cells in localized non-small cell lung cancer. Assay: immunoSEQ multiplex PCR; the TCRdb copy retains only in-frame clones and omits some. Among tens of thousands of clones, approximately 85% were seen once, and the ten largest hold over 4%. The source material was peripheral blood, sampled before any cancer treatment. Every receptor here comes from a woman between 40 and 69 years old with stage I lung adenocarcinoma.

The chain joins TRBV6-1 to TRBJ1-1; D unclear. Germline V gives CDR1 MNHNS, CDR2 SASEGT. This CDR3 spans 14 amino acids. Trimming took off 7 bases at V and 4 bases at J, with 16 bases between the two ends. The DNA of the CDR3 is TGTGCCAGCACTGATCGAGGCCTAGGCACTGAAGCTTTCTTT. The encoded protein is CASTDRGLGTEAFF.

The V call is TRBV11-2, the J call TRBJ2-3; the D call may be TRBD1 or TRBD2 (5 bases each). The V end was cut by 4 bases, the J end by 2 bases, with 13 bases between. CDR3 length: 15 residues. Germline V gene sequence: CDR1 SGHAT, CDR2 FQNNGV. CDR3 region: CASSSTGAPTDTQYF. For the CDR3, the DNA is TGTGCCAGCAGCTCTACCGGGGCACCCACAGATACGCAGTATTTT.

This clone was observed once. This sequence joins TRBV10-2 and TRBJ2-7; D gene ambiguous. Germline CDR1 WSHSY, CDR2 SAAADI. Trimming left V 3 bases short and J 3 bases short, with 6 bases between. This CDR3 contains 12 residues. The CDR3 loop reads CASSEGGYEQYF. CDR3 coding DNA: TGCGCCAGCAGTGAAGGTGGCTACGAGCAGTACTTC.

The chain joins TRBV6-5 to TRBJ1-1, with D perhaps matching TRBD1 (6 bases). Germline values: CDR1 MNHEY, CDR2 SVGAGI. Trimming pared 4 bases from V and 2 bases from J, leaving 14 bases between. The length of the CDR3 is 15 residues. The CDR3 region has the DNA TGTGCCAGCAGTTCCGCCGGGACATCCAACACTGAAGCTTTCTTT. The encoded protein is CASSSAGTSNTEAFF.

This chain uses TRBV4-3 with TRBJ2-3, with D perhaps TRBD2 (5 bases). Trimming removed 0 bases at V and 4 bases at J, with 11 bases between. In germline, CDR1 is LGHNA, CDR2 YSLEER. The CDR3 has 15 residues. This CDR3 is CASSQDGLAPDTQYF. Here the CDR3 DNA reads TGCGCCAGCAGCCAAGATGGCCTAGCCCCAGATACGCAGTATTTT.

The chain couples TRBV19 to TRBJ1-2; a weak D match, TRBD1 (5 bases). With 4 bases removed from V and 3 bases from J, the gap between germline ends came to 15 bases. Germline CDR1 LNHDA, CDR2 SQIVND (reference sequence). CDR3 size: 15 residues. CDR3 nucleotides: TGTGCCAGTAGTACTTTCTCCCCGGGGGACTATGGCTACACCTTC. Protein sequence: CASSTFSPGDYGYTF.

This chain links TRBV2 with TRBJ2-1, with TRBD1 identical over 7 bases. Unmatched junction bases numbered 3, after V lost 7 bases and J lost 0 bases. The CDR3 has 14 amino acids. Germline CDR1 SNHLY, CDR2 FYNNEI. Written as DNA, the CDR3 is TGTGCCAGCAAGGGGGACAGCTCCTACAATGAGCAGTTCTTC. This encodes CASKGDSSYNEQFF.

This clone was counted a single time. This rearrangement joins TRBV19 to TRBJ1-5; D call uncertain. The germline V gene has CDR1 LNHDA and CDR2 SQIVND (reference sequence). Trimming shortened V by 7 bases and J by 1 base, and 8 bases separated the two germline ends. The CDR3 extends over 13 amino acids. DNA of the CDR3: TGTGCCAGTAACGCCCGGAGCAATCAGCCCCAGCATTTT. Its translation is CASNARSNQPQHF.

The CDR3 bases are TGTGCCAGCACCCGGAGGCGGACGAACACCGGGGAGCTGTTTTTT. This translates into CASTRRRTNTGELFF. The V call is TRBV5-6, the J call TRBJ2-2; D may be TRBD2 (5 bases). V gave up 6 bases and J gave up 0 bases, with 12 bases separating them. The germline V gene encodes CDR1 SGHDT and CDR2 YYEEEE. This CDR3 spans 15 amino acids.

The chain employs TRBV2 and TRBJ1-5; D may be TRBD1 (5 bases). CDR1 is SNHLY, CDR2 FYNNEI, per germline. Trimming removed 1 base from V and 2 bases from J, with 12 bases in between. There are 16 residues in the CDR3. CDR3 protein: CASSEGDRGGNQPQHF. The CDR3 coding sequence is TGTGCCAGCAGTGAAGGAGATCGAGGGGGCAATCAGCCCCAGCATTTT.

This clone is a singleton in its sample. CDR3 nucleotide sequence: TGTGCCAGCAGCTTAAATCCCTCGAACACTGAAGCTTTCTTT. Translating gives CASSLNPSNTEAFF. V usage is TRBV7-3 and J usage is TRBJ1-1; D call uncertain. The length of the CDR3 is 14 residues. Germline assignment: CDR1 SGHTA and CDR2 FQGTGA. The V end was cut by 1 base, the J end by 1 base, with 7 bases between.

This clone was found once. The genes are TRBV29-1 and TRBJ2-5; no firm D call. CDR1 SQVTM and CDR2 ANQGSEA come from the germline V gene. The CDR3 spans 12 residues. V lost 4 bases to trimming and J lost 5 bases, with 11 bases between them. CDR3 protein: CSVVPDWETQYF. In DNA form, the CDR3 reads TGCAGCGTTGTACCGGATTGGGAGACCCAGTACTTC.

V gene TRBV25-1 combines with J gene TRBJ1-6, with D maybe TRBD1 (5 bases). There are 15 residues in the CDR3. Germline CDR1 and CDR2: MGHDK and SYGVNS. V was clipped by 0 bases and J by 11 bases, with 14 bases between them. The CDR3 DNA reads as TGTGCCAGCAGTGAATATTTGGGGGAAACGGCACCCCTCCACTTT. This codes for CASSEYLGETAPLHF.

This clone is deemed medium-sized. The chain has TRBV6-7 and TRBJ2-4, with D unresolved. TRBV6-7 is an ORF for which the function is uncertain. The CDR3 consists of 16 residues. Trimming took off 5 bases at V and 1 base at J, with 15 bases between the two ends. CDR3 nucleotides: TGTGCCAGCAGTAATCCGGAGCAGGCCGCCAAAAACATTCAGTACTTC. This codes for CASSNPEQAAKNIQYF.

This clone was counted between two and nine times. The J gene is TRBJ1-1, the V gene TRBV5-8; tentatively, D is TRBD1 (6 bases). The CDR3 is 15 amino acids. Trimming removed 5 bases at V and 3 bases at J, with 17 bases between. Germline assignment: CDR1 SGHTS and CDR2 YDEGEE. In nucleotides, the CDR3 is TGTGCCAGCAGGAAAGTCCGGGGGCGGGACACTGAAGCTTTCTTT. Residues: CASRKVRGRDTEAFF.

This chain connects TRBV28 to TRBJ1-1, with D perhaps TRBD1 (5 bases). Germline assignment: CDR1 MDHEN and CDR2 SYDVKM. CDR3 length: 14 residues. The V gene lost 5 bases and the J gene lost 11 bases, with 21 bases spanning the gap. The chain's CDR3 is CASSGGHRVSIAFF. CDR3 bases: TGTGCCAGCAGTGGCGGACATCGGGTTTCGATTGCTTTCTTT.

This chain's CDR3 is CASKGVMNTEAFF. In DNA, the CDR3 is TGTGCCAGCAAAGGAGTTATGAACACTGAAGCTTTCTTT. J is TRBJ1-1 and V is TRBV6-5; D gene uncertain. The germline V and J ends were trimmed by 7 bases and 0 bases, with 9 bases remaining between them. The CDR3 spans 13 residues. Germline CDR1 and CDR2: MNHEY and SVGAGI.

CDR3 sequence reads: CASSLAVYNSPLHF. In DNA form, the CDR3 reads TGTGCCAGCAGCTTAGCTGTTTATAATTCACCCCTCCACTTT. The V and J genes are TRBV7-9 and TRBJ1-6, with D hard to call. The germline gives CDR1 SEHNR, CDR2 FQNEAQ (reference sequence). V gave up 0 bases and J gave up 4 bases, with 4 bases separating them. The CDR3 runs 14 residues. Based on the CDR3 plus reference TRBV7-9 and TRBJ1-6, the full variable domain is DTGVSQNPRHKITKRGQNVTFRCDPISEHNRLYWYRQTLGQGPEFLTYFQNEAQLEKSRLLSDRFSAERPKGSFSTLEIQRTEQGDSAMYLCASSLAVYNSPLHFGNGTRLTVT.

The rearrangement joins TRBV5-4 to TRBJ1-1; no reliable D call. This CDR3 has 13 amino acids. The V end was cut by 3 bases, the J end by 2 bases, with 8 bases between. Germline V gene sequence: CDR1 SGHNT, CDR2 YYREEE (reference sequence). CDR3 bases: TGTGCCAGCAGCTCCGCTGTAAACACTGAAGCTTTCTTT. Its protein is CASSSAVNTEAFF. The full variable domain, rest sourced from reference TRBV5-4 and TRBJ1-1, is ETGVTQSPTHLIKTRGQQVTLRCSSQSGHNTVSWYQQALGQGPQFIFQYYREEENGRGNFPPRFSGLQFPNYSSELNVNALELDDSALYLCASSSAVNTEAFFGQGTRLTVV.

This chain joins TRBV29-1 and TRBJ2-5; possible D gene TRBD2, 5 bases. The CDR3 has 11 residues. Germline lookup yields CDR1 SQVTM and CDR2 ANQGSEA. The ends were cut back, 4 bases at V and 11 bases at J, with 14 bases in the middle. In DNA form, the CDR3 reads TGCAGCGTTGGAGGCGGCGGGCATCAGTACTTC. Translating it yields CSVGGGGHQYF.

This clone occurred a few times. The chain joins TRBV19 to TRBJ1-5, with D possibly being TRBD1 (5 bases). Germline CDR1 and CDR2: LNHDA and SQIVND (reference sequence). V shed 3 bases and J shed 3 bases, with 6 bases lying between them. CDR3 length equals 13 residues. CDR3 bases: TGTGCCAGTAGTATGACAGTCAATCAGCCCCAGCATTTT. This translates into CASSMTVNQPQHF.

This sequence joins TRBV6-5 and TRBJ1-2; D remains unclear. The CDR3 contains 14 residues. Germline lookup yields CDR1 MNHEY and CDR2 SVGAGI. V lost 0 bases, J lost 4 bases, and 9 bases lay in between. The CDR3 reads CASSYSNSLYGYTF. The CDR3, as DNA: TGTGCCAGCAGTTACTCGAACAGCCTCTATGGCTACACCTTC.

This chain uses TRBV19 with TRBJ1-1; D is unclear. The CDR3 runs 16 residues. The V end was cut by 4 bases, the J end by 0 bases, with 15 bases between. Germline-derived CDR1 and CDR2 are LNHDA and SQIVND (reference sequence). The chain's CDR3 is CASSNTRTGLNTEAFF. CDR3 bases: TGTGCCAGTAGTAACACCAGGACGGGTCTGAACACTGAAGCTTTCTTT.

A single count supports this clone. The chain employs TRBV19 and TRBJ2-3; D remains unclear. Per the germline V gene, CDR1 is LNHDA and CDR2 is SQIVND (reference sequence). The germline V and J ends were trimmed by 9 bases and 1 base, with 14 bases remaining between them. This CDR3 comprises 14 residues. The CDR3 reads CASRPRTRTDTQYF. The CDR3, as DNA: TGTGCCAGCCGCCCCCGAACCCGCACAGATACGCAGTATTTT.